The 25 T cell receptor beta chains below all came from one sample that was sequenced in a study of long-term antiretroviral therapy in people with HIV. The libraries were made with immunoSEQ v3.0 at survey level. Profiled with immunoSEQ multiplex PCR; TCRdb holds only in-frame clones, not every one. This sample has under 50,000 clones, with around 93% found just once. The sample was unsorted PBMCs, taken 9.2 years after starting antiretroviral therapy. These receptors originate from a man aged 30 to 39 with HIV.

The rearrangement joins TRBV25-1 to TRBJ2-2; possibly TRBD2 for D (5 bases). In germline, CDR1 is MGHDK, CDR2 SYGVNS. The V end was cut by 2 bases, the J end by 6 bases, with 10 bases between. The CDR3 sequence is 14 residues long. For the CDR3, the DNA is TGTGCCAGCAGTGAACCGGGATCCGCCGGGGAGCTGTTTTTT. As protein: CASSEPGSAGELFF.

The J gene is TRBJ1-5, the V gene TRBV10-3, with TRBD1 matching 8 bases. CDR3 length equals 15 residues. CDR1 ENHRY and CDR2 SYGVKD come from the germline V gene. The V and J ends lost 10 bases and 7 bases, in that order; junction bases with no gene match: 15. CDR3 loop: CATSPTGESRQPQHF. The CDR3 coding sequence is TGTGCCACCTCACCGACAGGGGAATCTCGGCAGCCCCAGCATTTT.

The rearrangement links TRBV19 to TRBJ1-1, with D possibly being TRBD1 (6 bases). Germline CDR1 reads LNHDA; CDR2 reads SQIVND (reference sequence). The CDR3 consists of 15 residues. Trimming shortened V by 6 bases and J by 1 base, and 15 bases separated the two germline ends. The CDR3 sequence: CASSPPGGQNTEAFF. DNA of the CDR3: TGTGCCAGTAGCCCCCCCGGGGGGCAGAACACTGAAGCTTTCTTT.

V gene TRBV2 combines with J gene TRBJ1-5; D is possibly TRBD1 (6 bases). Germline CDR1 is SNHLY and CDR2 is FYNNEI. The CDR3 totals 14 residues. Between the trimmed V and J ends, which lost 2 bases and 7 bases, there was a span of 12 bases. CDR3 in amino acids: CASSESGGGQPQHF. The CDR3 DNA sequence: TGTGCCAGCAGTGAATCCGGGGGCGGACAGCCCCAGCATTTT.

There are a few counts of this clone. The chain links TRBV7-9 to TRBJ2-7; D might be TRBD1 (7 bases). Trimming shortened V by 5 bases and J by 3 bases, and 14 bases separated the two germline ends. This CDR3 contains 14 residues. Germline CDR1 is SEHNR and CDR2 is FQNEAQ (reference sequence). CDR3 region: CASSPGDSFYEQYV. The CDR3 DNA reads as TGTGCCAGCAGCCCGGGGGACAGCTTCTACGAGCAGTACGTC.

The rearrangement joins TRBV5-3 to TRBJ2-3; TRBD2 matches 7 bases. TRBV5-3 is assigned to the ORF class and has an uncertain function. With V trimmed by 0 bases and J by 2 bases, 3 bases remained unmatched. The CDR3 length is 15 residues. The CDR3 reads CARSLDAGDTDTQYF. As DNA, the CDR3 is TGTGCCAGAAGCTTGGATGCGGGGGACACAGATACGCAGTATTTT.

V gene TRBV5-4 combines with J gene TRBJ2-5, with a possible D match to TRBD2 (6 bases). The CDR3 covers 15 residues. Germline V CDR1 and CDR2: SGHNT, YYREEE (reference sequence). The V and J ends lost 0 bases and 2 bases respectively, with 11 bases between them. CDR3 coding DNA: TGTGCCAGCAGCTTGGTTCCGGCGGGACAAGAGACCCAGTACTTC. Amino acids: CASSLVPAGQETQYF.

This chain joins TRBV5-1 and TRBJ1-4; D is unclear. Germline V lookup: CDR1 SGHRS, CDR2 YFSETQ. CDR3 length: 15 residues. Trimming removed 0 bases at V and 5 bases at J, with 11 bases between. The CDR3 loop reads CASSLAAEDNEKLFF. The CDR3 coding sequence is TGCGCCAGCAGCTTGGCTGCTGAAGACAATGAAAAACTGTTTTTT. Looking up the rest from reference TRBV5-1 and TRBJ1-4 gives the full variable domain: KAGVTQTPRYLIKTRGQQVTLSCSPISGHRSVSWYQQTPGQGLQFLFEYFSETQRNKGNFPGRFSGRQFSNSRSEMNVSTLELGDSALYLCASSLAAEDNEKLFFGSGTQLSVL.

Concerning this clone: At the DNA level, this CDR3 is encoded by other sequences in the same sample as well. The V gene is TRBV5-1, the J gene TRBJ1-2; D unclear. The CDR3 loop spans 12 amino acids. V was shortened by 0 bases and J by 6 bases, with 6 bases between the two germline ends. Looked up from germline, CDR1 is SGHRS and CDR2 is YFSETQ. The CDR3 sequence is CASSLEGDGYTF. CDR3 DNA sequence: TGCGCCAGCAGCTTGGAGGGCGATGGCTACACCTTC.

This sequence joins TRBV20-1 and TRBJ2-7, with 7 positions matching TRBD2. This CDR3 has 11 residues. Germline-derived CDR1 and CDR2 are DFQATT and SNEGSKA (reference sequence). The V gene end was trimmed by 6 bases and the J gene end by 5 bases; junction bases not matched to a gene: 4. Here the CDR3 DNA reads TGCAGTGCCGCCCTAGCGGACGAGCAGTACGTC. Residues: CSAALADEQYV.

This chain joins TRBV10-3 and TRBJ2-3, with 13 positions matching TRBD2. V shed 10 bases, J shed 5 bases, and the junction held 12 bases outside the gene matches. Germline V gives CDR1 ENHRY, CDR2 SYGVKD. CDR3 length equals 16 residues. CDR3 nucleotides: TGTGCCACCTCCATACTAGCGGGGGGGCAGGGAGATACGCAGTATTTT. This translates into CATSILAGGQGDTQYF.

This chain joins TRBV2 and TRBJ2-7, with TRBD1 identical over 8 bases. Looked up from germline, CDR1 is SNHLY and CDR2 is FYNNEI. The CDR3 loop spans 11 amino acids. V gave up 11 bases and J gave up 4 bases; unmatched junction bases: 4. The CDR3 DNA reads TGTGCCGGTACAGGGGGATACGAGCAGTACGTC. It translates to CAGTGGYEQYV.

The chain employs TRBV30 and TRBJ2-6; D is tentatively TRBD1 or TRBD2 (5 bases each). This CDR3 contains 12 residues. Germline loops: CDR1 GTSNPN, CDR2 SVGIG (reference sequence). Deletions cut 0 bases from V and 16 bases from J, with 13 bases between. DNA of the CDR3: TGTGCCTGGAGTGTAATGGGAGACAGTCTGACTTTC. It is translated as CAWSVMGDSLTF.

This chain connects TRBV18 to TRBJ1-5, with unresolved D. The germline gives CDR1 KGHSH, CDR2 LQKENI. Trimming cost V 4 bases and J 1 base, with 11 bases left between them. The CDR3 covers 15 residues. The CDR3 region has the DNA TGTGCCAGCTCACGGGAGGGCACGAGCAATCAGCCCCAGCATTTT. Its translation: CASSREGTSNQPQHF.

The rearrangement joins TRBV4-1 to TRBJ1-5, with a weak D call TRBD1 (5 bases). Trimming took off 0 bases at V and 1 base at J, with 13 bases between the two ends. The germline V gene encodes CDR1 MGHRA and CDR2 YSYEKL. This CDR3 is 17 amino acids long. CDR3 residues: CASSQEGGTWSNQPQHF. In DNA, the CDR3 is TGCGCCAGCAGCCAAGAAGGTGGGACCTGGAGCAATCAGCCCCAGCATTTT.

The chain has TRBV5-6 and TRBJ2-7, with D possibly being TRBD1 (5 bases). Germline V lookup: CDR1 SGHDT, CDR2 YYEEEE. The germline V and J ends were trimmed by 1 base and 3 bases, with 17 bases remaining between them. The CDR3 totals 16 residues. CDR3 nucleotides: TGTGCCAGCAGCTTGCAGGTTTCAGGGAAGAACTACGAGCAGTACTTC. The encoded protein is CASSLQVSGKNYEQYF.

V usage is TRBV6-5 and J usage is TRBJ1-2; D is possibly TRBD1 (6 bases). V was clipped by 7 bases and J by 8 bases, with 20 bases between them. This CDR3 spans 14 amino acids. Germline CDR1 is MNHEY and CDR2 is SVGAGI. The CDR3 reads CASTPTGRSGGYTF. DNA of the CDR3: TGTGCCAGCACACCGACAGGTCGTTCTGGAGGCTACACCTTC.

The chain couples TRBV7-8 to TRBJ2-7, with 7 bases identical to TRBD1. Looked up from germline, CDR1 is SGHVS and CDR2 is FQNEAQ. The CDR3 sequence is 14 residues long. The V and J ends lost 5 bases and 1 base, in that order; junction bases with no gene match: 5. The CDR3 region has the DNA TGTGCCAGCAGCCCCGGGACAGAGTCCTACGAGCAGTACGTC. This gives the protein CASSPGTESYEQYV.

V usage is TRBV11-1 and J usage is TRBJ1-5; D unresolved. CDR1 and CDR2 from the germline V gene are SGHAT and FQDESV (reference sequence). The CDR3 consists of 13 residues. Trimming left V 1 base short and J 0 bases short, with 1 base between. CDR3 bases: TGTGCCAGCAGCTTAGATAGCAATCAGCCCCAGCATTTT. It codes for CASSLDSNQPQHF.

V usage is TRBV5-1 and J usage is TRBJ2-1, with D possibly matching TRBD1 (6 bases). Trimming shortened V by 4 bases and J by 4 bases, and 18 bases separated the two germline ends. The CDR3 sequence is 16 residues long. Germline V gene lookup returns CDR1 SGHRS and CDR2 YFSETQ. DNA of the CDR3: TGCGCCAGCAGCCTGGGAACAGGGATCGTTTACAATGAGCAGTTCTTC. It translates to CASSLGTGIVYNEQFF. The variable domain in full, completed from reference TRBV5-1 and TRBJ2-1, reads KAGVTQTPRYLIKTRGQQVTLSCSPISGHRSVSWYQQTPGQGLQFLFEYFSETQRNKGNFPGRFSGRQFSNSRSEMNVSTLELGDSALYLCASSLGTGIVYNEQFFGPGTRLTVL.

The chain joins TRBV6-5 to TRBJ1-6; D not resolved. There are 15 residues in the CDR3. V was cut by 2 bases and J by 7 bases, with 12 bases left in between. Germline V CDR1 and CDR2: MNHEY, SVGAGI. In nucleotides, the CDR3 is TGTGCCAGCAGTTACGAATACAGTACCAATTCACCCCTCCACTTT. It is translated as CASSYEYSTNSPLHF.

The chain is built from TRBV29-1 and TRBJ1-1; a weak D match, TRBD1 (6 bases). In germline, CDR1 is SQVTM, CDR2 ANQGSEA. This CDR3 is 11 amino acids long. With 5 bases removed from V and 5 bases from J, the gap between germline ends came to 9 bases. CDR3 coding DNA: TGCAGCGTTAGGGGGGAGACTGAAGCTTTCTTT. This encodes CSVRGETEAFF.

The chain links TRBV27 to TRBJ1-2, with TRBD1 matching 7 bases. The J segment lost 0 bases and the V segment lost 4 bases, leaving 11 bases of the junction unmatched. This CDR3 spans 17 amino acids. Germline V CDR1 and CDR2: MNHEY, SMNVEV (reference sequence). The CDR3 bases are TGTGCCAGCAGTTCGTCTCGACAGGGTCCTGCTAACTATGGCTACACCTTC. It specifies CASSSSRQGPANYGYTF.

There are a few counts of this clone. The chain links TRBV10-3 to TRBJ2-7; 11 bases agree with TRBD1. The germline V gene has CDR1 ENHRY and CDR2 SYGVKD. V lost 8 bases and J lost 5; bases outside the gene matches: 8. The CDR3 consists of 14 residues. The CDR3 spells CAISGDRGSDEQYF. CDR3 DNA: TGTGCCATCTCAGGGGACAGGGGGTCGGACGAGCAGTACTTC.

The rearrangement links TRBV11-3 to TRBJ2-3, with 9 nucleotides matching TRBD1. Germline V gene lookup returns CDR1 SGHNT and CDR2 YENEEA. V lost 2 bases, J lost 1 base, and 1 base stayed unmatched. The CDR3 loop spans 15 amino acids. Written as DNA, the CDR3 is TGTGCCAGCAGCTTACGGACAGGGGGCACAGATACGCAGTATTTT. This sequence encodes CASSLRTGGTDTQYF. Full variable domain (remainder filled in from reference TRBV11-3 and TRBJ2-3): EAGVVQSPRYKIIEKKQPVAFWCNPISGHNTLYWYLQNLGQGPELLIRYENEEAVDDSQLPKDRFSAERLKGVDSTLKIQPAELGDSAVYLCASSLRTGGTDTQYFGPGTRLTVL.